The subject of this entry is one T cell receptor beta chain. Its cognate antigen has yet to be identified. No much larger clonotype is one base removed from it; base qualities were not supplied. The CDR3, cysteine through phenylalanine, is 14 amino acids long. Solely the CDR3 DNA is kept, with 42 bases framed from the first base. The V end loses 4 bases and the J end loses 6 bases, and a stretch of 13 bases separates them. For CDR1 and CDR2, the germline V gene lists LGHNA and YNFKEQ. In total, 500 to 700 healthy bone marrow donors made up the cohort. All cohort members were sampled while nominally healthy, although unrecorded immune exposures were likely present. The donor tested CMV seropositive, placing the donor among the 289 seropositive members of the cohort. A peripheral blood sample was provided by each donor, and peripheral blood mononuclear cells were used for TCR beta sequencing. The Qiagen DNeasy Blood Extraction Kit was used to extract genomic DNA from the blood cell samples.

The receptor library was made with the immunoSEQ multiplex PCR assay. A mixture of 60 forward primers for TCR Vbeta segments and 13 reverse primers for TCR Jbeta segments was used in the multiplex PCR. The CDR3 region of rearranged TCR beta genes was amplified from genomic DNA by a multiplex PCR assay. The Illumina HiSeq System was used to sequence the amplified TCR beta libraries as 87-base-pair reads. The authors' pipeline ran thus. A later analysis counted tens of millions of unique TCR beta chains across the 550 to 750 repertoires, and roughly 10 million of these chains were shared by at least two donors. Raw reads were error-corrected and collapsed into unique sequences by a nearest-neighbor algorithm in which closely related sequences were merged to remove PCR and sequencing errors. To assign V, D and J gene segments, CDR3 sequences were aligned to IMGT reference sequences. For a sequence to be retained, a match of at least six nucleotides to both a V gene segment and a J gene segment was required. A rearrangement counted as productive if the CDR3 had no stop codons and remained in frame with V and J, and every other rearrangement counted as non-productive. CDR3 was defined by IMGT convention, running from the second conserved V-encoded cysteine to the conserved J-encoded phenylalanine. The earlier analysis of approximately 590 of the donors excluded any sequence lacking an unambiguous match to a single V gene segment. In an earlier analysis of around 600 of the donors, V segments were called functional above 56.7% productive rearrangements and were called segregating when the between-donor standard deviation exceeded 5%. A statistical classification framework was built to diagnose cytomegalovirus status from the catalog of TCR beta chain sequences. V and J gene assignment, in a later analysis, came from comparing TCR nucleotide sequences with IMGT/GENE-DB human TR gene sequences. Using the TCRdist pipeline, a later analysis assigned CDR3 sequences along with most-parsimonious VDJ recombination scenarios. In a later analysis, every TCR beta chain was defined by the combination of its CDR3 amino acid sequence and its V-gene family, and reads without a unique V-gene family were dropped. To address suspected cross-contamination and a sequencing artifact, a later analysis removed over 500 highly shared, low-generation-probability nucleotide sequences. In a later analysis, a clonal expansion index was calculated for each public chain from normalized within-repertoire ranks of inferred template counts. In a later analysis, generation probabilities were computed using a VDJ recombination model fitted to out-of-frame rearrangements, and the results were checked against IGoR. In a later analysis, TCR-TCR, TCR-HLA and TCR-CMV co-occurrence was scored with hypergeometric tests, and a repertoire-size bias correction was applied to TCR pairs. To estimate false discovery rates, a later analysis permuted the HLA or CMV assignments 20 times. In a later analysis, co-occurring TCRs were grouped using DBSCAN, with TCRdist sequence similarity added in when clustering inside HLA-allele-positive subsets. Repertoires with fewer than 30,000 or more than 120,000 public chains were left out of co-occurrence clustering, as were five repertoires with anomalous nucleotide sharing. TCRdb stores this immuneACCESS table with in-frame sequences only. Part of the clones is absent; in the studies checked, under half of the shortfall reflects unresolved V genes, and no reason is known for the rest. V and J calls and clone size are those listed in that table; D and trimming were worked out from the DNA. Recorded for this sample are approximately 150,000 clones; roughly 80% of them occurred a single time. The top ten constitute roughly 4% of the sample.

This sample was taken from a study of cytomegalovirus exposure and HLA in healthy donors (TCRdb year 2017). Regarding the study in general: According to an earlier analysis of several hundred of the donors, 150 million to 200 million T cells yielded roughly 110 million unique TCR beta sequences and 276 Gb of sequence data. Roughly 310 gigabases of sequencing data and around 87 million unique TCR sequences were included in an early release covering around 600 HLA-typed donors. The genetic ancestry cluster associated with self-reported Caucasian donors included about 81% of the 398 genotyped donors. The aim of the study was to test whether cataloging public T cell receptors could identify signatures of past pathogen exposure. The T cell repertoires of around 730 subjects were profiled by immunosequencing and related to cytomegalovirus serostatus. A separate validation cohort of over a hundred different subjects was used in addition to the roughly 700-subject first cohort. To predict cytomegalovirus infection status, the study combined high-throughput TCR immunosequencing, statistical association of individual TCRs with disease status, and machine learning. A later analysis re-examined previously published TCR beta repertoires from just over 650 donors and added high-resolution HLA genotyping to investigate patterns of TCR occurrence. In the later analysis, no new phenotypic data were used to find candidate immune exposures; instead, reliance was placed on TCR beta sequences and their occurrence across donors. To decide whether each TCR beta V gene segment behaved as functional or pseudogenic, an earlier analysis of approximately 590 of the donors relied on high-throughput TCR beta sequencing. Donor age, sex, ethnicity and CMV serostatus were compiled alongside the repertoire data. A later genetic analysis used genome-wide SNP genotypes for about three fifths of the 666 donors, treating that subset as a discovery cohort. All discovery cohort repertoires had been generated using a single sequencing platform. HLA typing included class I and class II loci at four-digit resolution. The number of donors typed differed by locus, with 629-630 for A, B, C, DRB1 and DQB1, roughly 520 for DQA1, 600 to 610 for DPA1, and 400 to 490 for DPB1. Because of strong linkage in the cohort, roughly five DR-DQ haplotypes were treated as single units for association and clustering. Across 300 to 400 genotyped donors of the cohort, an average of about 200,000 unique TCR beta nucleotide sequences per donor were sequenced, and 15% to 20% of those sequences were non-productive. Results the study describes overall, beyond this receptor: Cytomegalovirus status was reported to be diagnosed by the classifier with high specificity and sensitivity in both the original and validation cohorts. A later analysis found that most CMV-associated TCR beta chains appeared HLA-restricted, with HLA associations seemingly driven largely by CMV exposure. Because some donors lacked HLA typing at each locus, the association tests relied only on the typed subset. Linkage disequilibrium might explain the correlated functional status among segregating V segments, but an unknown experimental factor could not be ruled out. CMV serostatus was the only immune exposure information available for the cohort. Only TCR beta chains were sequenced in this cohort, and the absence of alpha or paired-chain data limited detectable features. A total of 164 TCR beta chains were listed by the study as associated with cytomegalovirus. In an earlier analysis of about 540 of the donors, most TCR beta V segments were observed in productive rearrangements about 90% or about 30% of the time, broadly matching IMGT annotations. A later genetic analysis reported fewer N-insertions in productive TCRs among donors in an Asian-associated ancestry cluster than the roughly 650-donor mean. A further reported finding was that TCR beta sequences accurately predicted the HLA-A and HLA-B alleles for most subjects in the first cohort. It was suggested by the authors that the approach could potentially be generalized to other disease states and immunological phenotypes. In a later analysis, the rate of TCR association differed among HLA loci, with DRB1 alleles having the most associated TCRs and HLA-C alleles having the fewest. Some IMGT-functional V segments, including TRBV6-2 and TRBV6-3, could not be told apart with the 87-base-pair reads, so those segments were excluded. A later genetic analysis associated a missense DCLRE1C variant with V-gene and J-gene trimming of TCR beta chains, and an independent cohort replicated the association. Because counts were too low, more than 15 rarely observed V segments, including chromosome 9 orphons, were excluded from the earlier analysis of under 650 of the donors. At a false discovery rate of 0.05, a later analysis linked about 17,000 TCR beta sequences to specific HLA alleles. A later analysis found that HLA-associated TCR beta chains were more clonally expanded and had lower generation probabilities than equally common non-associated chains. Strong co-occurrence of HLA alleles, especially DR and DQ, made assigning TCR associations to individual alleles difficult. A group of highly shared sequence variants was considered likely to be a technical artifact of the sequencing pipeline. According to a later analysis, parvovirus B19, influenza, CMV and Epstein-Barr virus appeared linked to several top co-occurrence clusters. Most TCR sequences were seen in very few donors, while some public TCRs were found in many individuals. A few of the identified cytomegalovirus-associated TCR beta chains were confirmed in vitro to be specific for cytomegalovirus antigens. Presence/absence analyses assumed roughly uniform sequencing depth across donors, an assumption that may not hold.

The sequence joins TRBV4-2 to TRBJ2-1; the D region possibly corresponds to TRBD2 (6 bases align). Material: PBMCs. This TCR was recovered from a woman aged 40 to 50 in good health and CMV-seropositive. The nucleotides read TGTGCCAGCAGCCGGGGACTGGGGGTCAATGAGCAGTTCTTC. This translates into CASSRGLGVNEQFF.